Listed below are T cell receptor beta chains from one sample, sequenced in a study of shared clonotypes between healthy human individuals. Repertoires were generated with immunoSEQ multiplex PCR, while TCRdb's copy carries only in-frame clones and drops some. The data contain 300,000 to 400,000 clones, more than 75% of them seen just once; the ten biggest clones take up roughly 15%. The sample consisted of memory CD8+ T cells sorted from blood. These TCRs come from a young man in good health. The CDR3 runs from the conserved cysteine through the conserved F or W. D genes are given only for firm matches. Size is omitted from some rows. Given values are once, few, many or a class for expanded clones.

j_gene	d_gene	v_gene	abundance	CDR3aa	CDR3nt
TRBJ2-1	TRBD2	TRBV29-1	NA	CSVTTSGGTSYNEQFF	TGCAGCGTTACGACTAGCGGGGGCACATCCTACAATGAGCAGTTCTTC
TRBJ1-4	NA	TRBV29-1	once	CSVEDREGLEEKLFF	TGCAGCGTTGAAGATCGGGAGGGACTTGAGGAAAAACTGTTTTTT
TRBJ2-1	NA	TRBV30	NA	CAWSVWAPNEQFF	TGTGCCTGGAGTGTATGGGCACCGAATGAGCAGTTCTTC
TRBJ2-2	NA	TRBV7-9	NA	CASSLGTGTGELFF	TGTGCCAGCAGCTTAGGAACGGGGACCGGGGAGCTGTTTTTT
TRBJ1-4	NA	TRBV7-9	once	CASSLGPQSATNEKLFF	TGTGCCAGCAGCTTAGGACCCCAATCCGCAACTAATGAAAAACTGTTTTTT
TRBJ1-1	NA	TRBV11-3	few	CASSFPQGGNTEAFF	TGTGCCAGCAGCTTCCCACAGGGTGGGAACACTGAAGCTTTCTTT
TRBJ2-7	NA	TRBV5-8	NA	CASSFDRFQYF	TGTGCCAGCAGCTTTGACAGGTTTCAGTACTTC
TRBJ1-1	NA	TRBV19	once	CASSMARVNTEAFF	TGTGCCAGTAGTATGGCCCGAGTGAACACTGAAGCTTTCTTT
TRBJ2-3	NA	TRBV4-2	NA	CASSQDPGGEKDTQYF	TGTGCCAGCAGCCAAGATCCGGGCGGGGAGAAAGATACGCAGTATTTT
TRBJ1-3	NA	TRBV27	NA	CASSLTGSGNTIYF	TGTGCCAGCAGTTTAACGGGTTCTGGAAACACCATATATTTT
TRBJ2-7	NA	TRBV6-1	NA	CASSEAAGISYEQYF	TGTGCCAGCAGTGAAGCCGCAGGGATTTCCTACGAGCAGTACTTC
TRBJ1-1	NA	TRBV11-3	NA	CASRLRDDTEAFF	TGTGCCAGCAGGTTACGGGATGACACTGAAGCTTTCTTT
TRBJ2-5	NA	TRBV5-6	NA	CASSLNKETQYF	TGTGCCAGCAGCTTGAATAAGGAGACCCAGTACTTC
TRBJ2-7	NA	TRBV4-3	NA	CASSQDLRYEQYF	TGCGCCAGCAGCCAAGATCTACGCTACGAGCAGTACTTC
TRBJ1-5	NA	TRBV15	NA	CATSRDGAPRGDQPQHF	TGTGCCACCAGCAGAGATGGAGCGCCCAGGGGCGATCAGCCCCAGCATTTT
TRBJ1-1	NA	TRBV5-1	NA	CASMEGGLNTEAFF	TGCGCCAGCATGGAGGGAGGGTTAAACACTGAAGCTTTCTTT
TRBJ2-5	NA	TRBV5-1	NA	CASSLGGGYQETQYF	TGCGCCAGCAGCTTGGGAGGAGGGTACCAAGAGACCCAGTACTTC
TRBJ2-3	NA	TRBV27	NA	CASSLEGGWDTQYF	TGTGCCAGCAGTTTAGAAGGGGGGTGGGATACGCAGTATTTT
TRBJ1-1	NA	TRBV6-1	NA	CASSSGTEAFF	TGTGCCAGCAGTAGTGGGACTGAAGCTTTCTTT
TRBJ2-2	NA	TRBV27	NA	CASRAETGELFF	TGTGCCAGCAGGGCGGAGACCGGGGAGCTGTTTTTT
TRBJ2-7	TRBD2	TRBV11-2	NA	CASSLDGGVTASYEQYF	TGTGCCAGCAGCTTAGATGGGGGGGTGACGGCCTCCTACGAGCAGTACTTC
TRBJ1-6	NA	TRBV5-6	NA	CASSFVPAYNSPLHF	TGTGCCAGCAGCTTCGTCCCAGCTTATAATTCACCCCTCCACTTT
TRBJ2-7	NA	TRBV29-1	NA	CSASHGLAYEQYF	TGCAGCGCTTCCCATGGTCTCGCCTACGAGCAGTACTTC
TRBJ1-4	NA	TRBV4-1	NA	CASSHLGEKLFF	TGCGCCAGCAGCCACCTAGGGGAGAAACTGTTTTTT
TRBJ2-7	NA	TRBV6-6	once	CASSYGKGRDYEQYF	TGTGCCAGCAGTTACGGGAAGGGCAGGGACTACGAGCAGTACTTC
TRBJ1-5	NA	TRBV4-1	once	CASSPDSSYSNQPQHF	TGCGCCAGCAGCCCAGACAGTTCCTATAGCAATCAGCCCCAGCATTTT
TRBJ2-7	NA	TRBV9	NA	CASSPADKPSYEQYF	TGTGCCAGCAGCCCAGCCGATAAACCTAGCTACGAGCAGTACTTC
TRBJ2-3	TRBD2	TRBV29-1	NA	CSVEGTSGTPYGADTQYF	TGCAGCGTTGAAGGGACTAGCGGGACGCCTTATGGGGCAGATACGCAGTATTTT
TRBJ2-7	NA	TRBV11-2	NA	CASSPPPGSTFYEQYF	TGTGCCAGCAGCCCACCCCCCGGGAGCACCTTCTACGAGCAGTACTTC